Each of the 11 T cell receptor beta chains below was sequenced from the same sample in a study of cytomegalovirus exposure and HLA in healthy donors. The data were produced by immunoSEQ multiplex PCR, yet TCRdb's version contains in-frame clones alone and is incomplete. The sample yields fewer than 400,000 clones, roughly 90% seen once. Source material: PBMCs. These receptor sequences come from a man in his thirties or forties in good health and CMV-seronegative.

The CDR3 region has the DNA TGTGCCAGCAGCTTGGGACAGGGGGTTTTGGCCTACGAGCAGTACTTC. As protein: CASSLGQGVLAYEQYF. V and J are TRBV5-6 and TRBJ2-7, with 9 bases that match TRBD1. CDR1 is SGHDT and CDR2 is YYEEEE in the germline V gene. The CDR3 is made up of 16 amino acids. V dropped 0 bases and J dropped 2; count of bases not matched to a gene: 6.

In this sample, this clone turned up a few times. The rearrangement links TRBV27 to TRBJ1-5, with TRBD1 matching 7 bases. The germline V gene encodes CDR1 MNHEY and CDR2 SMNVEV (reference sequence). V lost 5 bases to trimming and J lost 4 bases; unmatched junction nucleotides: 5. The CDR3 covers 14 residues. DNA of the CDR3: TGTGCCAGCAGTGTCGGGACAGCAAATCAGCCCCAGCATTTT. Its protein product is CASSVGTANQPQHF.

V usage is TRBV6-1 and J usage is TRBJ2-3, with 9 bases lining up with TRBD1. The CDR3 loop spans 14 amino acids. V was clipped by 7 bases and J by 4 bases; unmatched bases: 6. CDR1 is MNHNS, CDR2 SASEGT, per germline. CDR3 nucleotides: TGTGCCAGCATCTTACAGGGGGCCGCAGATACGCAGTATTTT. It specifies CASILQGAADTQYF.

This chain links TRBV7-8 with TRBJ2-5, with a tentative D call TRBD1 (5 bases). Germline V gives CDR1 SGHVS, CDR2 FQNEAQ. Trimming cost V 6 bases and J 2 bases, with 13 bases left between them. This CDR3 region has 14 residues. The DNA for the CDR3 is TGTGCCAGCAGTCCTCCCCACAGGCAAGAGACCCAGTACTTC. Encoded protein: CASSPPHRQETQYF.

The rearrangement links TRBV2 to TRBJ2-5; 8 positions agree with TRBD1. Germline CDR1 reads SNHLY; CDR2 reads FYNNEI. J was trimmed by 5 bases and V by 5 bases; bases with no gene match: 10. CDR3 size: 15 residues. The CDR3 here is CASSQGGTGAETQYF. The CDR3 coding sequence is TGTGCCAGCAGTCAAGGGGGGACAGGTGCGGAGACCCAGTACTTC.

As for this clone: A junction end diverges from the germline sequence, so it may reflect a read error. The gene calls are TRBV7-2 and TRBJ2-1; 10 nucleotides agree with TRBD2. CDR3 length: 15 residues. Germline CDR1 SGHTA, CDR2 FQGNSA. The CDR3: CASSVAGGTLNEQFF. In DNA, the CDR3 is TGTGCCAGCAGCGTAGCGGGGGGAACTTTGAATGAGCAGTTCTTC.

The chain has TRBV12-5 and TRBJ1-4; 7 nucleotides agree with TRBD1. From germline, CDR1 is LGHNT and CDR2 FRNRAP. Unmatched junction bases numbered 4, after V lost 7 bases and J lost 5 bases. This CDR3 comprises 13 residues. The CDR3 DNA reads TGTGCTAGTGCGGGGACAGAGAATGAAAAACTGTTTTTT. It codes for CASAGTENEKLFF.

This clone was counted a few times. The rearrangement uses TRBV7-2 and TRBJ1-5; a possible D gene is TRBD1 (6 bases). CDR3 length equals 15 residues. Germline-derived CDR1 and CDR2 are SGHTA and FQGNSA. Trimming took 4 bases from V and 0 from J, leaving 10 bases between them. The CDR3 DNA is TGTGCCAGCAGCTCATCAGGGGTTAGCAATCAGCCCCAGCATTTT. It codes for CASSSSGVSNQPQHF.

The chain combines TRBV5-1 with TRBJ2-5; 10 bases align to TRBD2. Germline CDR1 is SGHRS and CDR2 is YFSETQ. This CDR3 contains 14 residues. Trimming at V came to 6 bases and at J to 5 bases, leaving 7 bases not matched to a gene. The chain's CDR3 is CASTPLAGLETQYF. In DNA, the CDR3 is TGCGCCAGCACCCCACTAGCGGGGTTGGAGACCCAGTACTTC.

The chain is built from TRBV11-2 and TRBJ2-7, with 9 bases matching TRBD2. This CDR3 is 15 amino acids long. Germline CDR1 and CDR2: SGHAT and FQNNGV. V lost 0 bases to trimming and J lost 3 bases; unmatched junction nucleotides: 3. The CDR3 nucleotides read TGTGCCAGCAGCTTAGAGGCGGGGGGGCACTACGAGCAGTACTTC. It encodes CASSLEAGGHYEQYF. The full variable domain, with the rest looked up from reference TRBV11-2 and TRBJ2-7, is EAGVAQSPRYKIIEKRQSVAFWCNPISGHATLYWYQQILGQGPKLLIQFQNNGVVDDSQLPKDRFSAERLKGVDSTLKIQPAKLEDSAVYLCASSLEAGGHYEQYFGPGTRLTVT.

The gene calls are TRBV9 and TRBJ2-2; 7 positions agree with TRBD1. After removal of 0 bases from V and 2 bases from J, the junction contained 4 bases not matched to a gene. CDR3 length: 16 residues. CDR1 SGDLS and CDR2 YYNGEE come from the germline V gene. CDR3 sequence: CASSVVRGPNTGELFF. CDR3 nucleotides: TGTGCCAGCAGCGTAGTAAGGGGGCCAAACACCGGGGAGCTGTTTTTT.